The 26 T cell receptor beta chains in this list originate from one sample, sequenced in a study of CD8 T cells in ankylosing spondylitis. Study-wide results and limits: A motif in TCR beta, a set of under ten highly homologous variants, appeared characteristic of ankylosing spondylitis blood.

These TCRs' antigens remain unknown. Using its own MiXCR run on the 5' RACE reads, TCRdb lists one record per CDR3 protein. The sample includes 700,000 to 1,000,000 distinct CDR3 sequences, about an eighth of them seen just once. The sequenced sample consisted of blood, either unsorted or a sorted T cell fraction (not recorded which). The receptor set was obtained from a male donor with ankylosing spondylitis.

This sequence joins TRBV4-1 and TRBJ1-6; D not resolved. This CDR3 region has 15 residues. Per germline, CDR1 MGHRA and CDR2 YSYEKL. The V end was cut by 1 base, the J end by 5 bases, with 9 bases between. The CDR3 reads CASSQGLWNNSPLHF. The DNA of the CDR3 is TGCGCCAGCAGCCAAGGACTTTGGAATAATTCACCCCTCCACTTT.

J is TRBJ1-1 and V is TRBV6-5; 7 bases fit TRBD1. This CDR3 is built from 14 residues. The ends lost 2 bases at V and 11 bases at J; junction bases unmatched: 11. Germline values: CDR1 MNHEY, CDR2 SVGAGI. CDR3 protein: CASSYDGTVALAFF. The DNA of the CDR3 is TGTGCCAGCAGTTACGATGGGACAGTCGCTCTCGCTTTCTTT.

This clonotype was found a few times. The V gene is TRBV12-3 or TRBV12-4, the J gene TRBJ1-4; 9 bases line up with TRBD1. The V and J ends lost 4 bases and 0 bases, in that order; junction bases with no gene match: 6. The CDR3 has 17 amino acids. The CDR3 is CASSSGQGDATNEKLFF. CDR3 coding DNA: TGTGCCAGCAGTTCGGGACAGGGAGATGCAACTAATGAAAAACTGTTTTTT.

V is TRBV4-2 and J is TRBJ2-1; 9 positions agree with TRBD2. Germline V gene data show CDR1 as LGHNA and CDR2 as YNFKEQ. The CDR3 length is 17 residues. The V and J ends lost 4 bases and 7 bases, in that order; junction bases with no gene match: 14. The CDR3 nucleotides read TGTGCCAGCAGCCGCACCTCAAGCGGGGGGTGGGAAAATGAGCAGTTCTTC. Encoded protein: CASSRTSSGGWENEQFF.

This chain connects TRBV28 to TRBJ1-5; 8 bases are shared with TRBD1. After removal of 2 bases from V and 6 bases from J, the junction contained 3 bases not matched to a gene. The CDR3 contains 14 residues. Germline CDR1 MDHEN, CDR2 SYDVKM. CDR3 amino acids: CASSLPTGAQPQHF. DNA of the CDR3: TGTGCCAGCAGTTTACCGACAGGGGCTCAGCCCCAGCATTTT.

In its sample, this clonotype was seen a few times. CDR3 in DNA: TGCGCCAGCAGCTCTAGCGGATCAGATACGCAGTATTTT. Protein sequence: CASSSSGSDTQYF. This rearrangement joins TRBV5-1 to TRBJ2-3; the match to TRBD2 covers 7 bases. CDR1 is SGHRS, CDR2 YFSETQ, per germline. This CDR3 comprises 13 residues. V shed 3 bases and J 4 bases; nucleotides not matched to a gene: 2.

Regarding this clonotype: One base away lies a much larger clone, so this may be a sequencing read error. This chain links TRBV7-2 with TRBJ2-7; D is ambiguous. The CDR3 covers 12 residues. Germline V gives CDR1 SGHTA, CDR2 FQGNSA. CDR3 nucleotides: TGTGCCAGCAGCCTCACACACTACGAGCAGCACTTC. This translates into CASSLTHYEQHF.

This clonotype came up a few times. This chain links TRBV7-8 with TRBJ2-2; no definite D call. Germline V CDR1 and CDR2: SGHVS, FQNEAQ. The V end was cut by 5 bases, the J end by 12 bases, with 13 bases between. The CDR3 contains 12 residues. Written as DNA, the CDR3 is TGTGCCAGCAGCCATAACGTCCTACAGCTGTTTTTT. Translation gives CASSHNVLQLFF.

This clonotype appeared a few times. The rearrangement uses TRBV24-1 and TRBJ2-2, with 14 bases identical to TRBD2. The CDR3 covers 18 residues. Germline V lookup: CDR1 KGHDR, CDR2 SFDVKD. V was pared by 4 bases and J by 3 bases, with 6 bases of the junction left unmatched. CDR3 nucleotides: TGTGCCACCAGTGAGCCCGGGGGACTAGCGGGAGACACCGGGGAGCTGTTTTTT. This codes for CATSEPGGLAGDTGELFF.

The V call is TRBV20-1, the J call TRBJ2-7; the D is unclear. Per the germline V gene, CDR1 is DFQATT and CDR2 is SNEGSKA (reference sequence). V lost 0 bases to trimming and J lost 2 bases, with 11 bases between them. The CDR3 has 14 residues. In nucleotides, the CDR3 is TGCAGTGCTAGAGACGAGTTCTTAACCTACGAGCAGTACTTC. Amino acids: CSARDEFLTYEQYF.

J is TRBJ2-3 and V is TRBV18; TRBD2 might be the D (5 bases). Trimming removed 6 bases from V and 3 bases from J, with 13 bases in between. CDR3 length: 14 amino acids. Germline values: CDR1 KGHSH, CDR2 LQKENI. The CDR3 DNA reads as TGTGCCAGCTCCCCTAGAGCGGATACAGATACGCAGTATTTT. Translating it yields CASSPRADTDTQYF.

This clonotype appeared a few times. V usage is TRBV20-1 and J usage is TRBJ2-3, with D possibly being TRBD2 (5 bases). CDR1 and CDR2 from the germline V gene are DFQATT and SNEGSKA (reference sequence). The V end lost 0 bases, the J end lost 5 bases, and 15 bases lay between the germline ends. The CDR3 is made up of 15 amino acids. This CDR3 is CSARDRRGPIDTQYF. The CDR3 DNA is TGCAGTGCTAGAGATCGGCGAGGGCCAATAGATACGCAGTATTTT.

The table lists this clonotype with many counts. The J gene is TRBJ2-7, the V gene TRBV5-1, with 9 bases that match TRBD2. This CDR3 has 18 amino acids. The junction had 10 bases not matched to a gene; V was cut back by 0 bases and J by 0 bases. Per germline, CDR1 SGHRS and CDR2 YFSETQ. CDR3 residues: CASSLAPAGGTYSYEQYF. The CDR3 DNA is TGCGCCAGCAGCTTGGCTCCAGCGGGAGGAACCTACTCCTACGAGCAGTACTTC.

The sample holds a few counts of this clonotype. The rearrangement links TRBV24-1 to TRBJ2-1; D not certain. The V end lost 10 bases, the J end lost 8 bases, and 17 bases lay between the germline ends. This CDR3 contains 13 residues. The germline gives CDR1 KGHDR, CDR2 SFDVKD. The CDR3: CATSPVEKDEQFF. The CDR3 DNA is TGTGCCACTAGCCCCGTGGAGAAGGATGAGCAGTTCTTC.

This clonotype appeared a few times. The chain combines TRBV30 with TRBJ1-6; tentatively, D is TRBD1 (6 bases). Trimming shortened V by 1 base and J by 0 bases, and 19 bases separated the two germline ends. Germline V gene lookup returns CDR1 GTSNPN and CDR2 SVGIG (reference sequence). This CDR3 comprises 19 residues. CDR3 protein: CAWSGRIGQRSSYNSPLHF. CDR3 nucleotide sequence: TGTGCCTGGAGTGGCAGGATCGGACAGCGGAGCTCCTATAATTCACCCCTCCACTTT.

This clonotype has only a few counts. CDR3 protein: CASSLEVLGTQYF. Written as DNA, the CDR3 is TGTGCCAGCAGCTTAGAGGTTTTGGGGACCCAGTACTTC. This chain links TRBV7-3 with TRBJ2-5; D is undetermined. The length of the CDR3 is 13 residues. The V gene's germline CDR1 is SGHTA and CDR2 FQGTGA. Trimming removed 2 bases from V and 7 bases from J, with 11 bases in between.

This clonotype was counted only a few times. This sequence joins TRBV20-1 and TRBJ2-5, with D perhaps matching TRBD1 or TRBD2 (9 bases each). Trimming took off 0 bases at V and 5 bases at J, with 16 bases between the two ends. Germline V lookup: CDR1 DFQATT, CDR2 SNEGSKA (reference sequence). The CDR3 sequence is 15 residues long. CDR3 amino acids: CSARDASGTGETQYF. CDR3 coding DNA: TGCAGTGCTAGAGACGCTAGCGGGACAGGGGAGACCCAGTACTTC.

The chain couples TRBV5-8 to TRBJ2-7; 11 bases match TRBD2. The CDR3 totals 15 residues. V gave up 4 bases and J gave up 2 bases; unmatched junction bases: 5. Germline values: CDR1 SGHTS, CDR2 YDEGEE. Written as DNA, the CDR3 is TGTGCCAGCAGCCGGACTAGCGGGCACACCTACGAGCAGTACTTC. This encodes CASSRTSGHTYEQYF.

This clonotype has more than one count but fewer than ten. The rearrangement uses TRBV6-1 and TRBJ2-3; weak D call: TRBD1 (6 bases). Trimming took off 4 bases at V and 1 base at J, with 15 bases between the two ends. Looked up from germline, CDR1 is MNHNS and CDR2 is SASEGT. The CDR3 has 16 residues. This CDR3 reads CASSGYRERGTDTQYF. The DNA for the CDR3 is TGTGCCAGCAGTGGCTACAGGGAAAGGGGCACAGATACGCAGTATTTT.

The chain recombines TRBV6-1 with TRBJ1-5, with TRBD1 identical over 11 bases. Per the germline V gene, CDR1 is MNHNS and CDR2 is SASEGT. V lost 4 bases, J lost 6 bases, and 2 bases stayed unmatched. CDR3 size: 14 residues. The CDR3 bases are TGTGCCAGCAGTGGGACAGGGGGCATTCAGCCCCAGCATTTT. This sequence encodes CASSGTGGIQPQHF.

This clonotype came up a few times. The rearrangement uses TRBV20-1 and TRBJ2-2; TRBD1 is a possible D gene (5 bases). Germline CDR1 and CDR2: DFQATT and SNEGSKA (reference sequence). Trimming removed 6 bases at V and 6 bases at J, with 11 bases between. This CDR3 comprises 12 residues. The CDR3 region has the DNA TGCAGTGCAACCCAGGGTCCCGGGGAGCTGTTTTTT. Translation: CSATQGPGELFF.

The rearrangement uses TRBV12-3 or TRBV12-4 and TRBJ2-5; TRBD1 is a possible D gene (6 bases). This CDR3 has 14 residues. V was trimmed by 3 bases and J by 4 bases, leaving 12 bases between them. DNA for the CDR3: TGTGCCAGCAGTTTCTCAGGGGACGCAGAGACCCAGTACTTC. Translated, it gives CASSFSGDAETQYF.

The V gene is TRBV20-1, the J gene TRBJ2-4, with 7 bases aligning to TRBD1. CDR1 and CDR2 from the germline V gene are DFQATT and SNEGSKA (reference sequence). V lost 1 base, J lost 10 bases, and 7 bases stayed unmatched. There are 13 residues in the CDR3. This CDR3 reads CSARAGTVGIQYF. CDR3 nucleotides: TGCAGTGCTAGAGCCGGGACAGTGGGGATTCAGTACTTC.

This clonotype occurred many times. The rearrangement joins TRBV10-3 to TRBJ2-7; tentatively, D is TRBD2 (5 bases). Germline V gene sequence: CDR1 ENHRY, CDR2 SYGVKD. CDR3 length: 15 residues. V lost 0 bases and J 3 bases, leaving 12 bases between the germline ends. The CDR3 DNA reads TGTGCCATCAGTGAGTCGAGGGTGGGCAGCTACGAGCAGTACTTC. Translated, it gives CAISESRVGSYEQYF.

The sample holds many counts of this clonotype. This chain connects TRBV7-9 to TRBJ1-6; tentatively, D is TRBD1 (5 bases). V lost 10 bases, J lost 8 bases, and 15 bases lay in between. Germline CDR1 and CDR2: SEHNR and FQNEAQ (reference sequence). This CDR3 spans 13 amino acids. CDR3 amino acids: CAITPRGDSPLHF. The DNA of the CDR3 is TGTGCCATCACACCTCGGGGGGATTCACCCCTCCACTTT.

This clonotype has at least ten counts. This chain joins TRBV12-3 or TRBV12-4 and TRBJ1-2; D is unclear. V shed 3 bases and J shed 4 bases, with 6 bases lying between them. This CDR3 has 12 residues. DNA for the CDR3: TGTGCCAGCAGTTTTCGGTTCTATGGCTACACCTTC. Translation gives CASSFRFYGYTF.